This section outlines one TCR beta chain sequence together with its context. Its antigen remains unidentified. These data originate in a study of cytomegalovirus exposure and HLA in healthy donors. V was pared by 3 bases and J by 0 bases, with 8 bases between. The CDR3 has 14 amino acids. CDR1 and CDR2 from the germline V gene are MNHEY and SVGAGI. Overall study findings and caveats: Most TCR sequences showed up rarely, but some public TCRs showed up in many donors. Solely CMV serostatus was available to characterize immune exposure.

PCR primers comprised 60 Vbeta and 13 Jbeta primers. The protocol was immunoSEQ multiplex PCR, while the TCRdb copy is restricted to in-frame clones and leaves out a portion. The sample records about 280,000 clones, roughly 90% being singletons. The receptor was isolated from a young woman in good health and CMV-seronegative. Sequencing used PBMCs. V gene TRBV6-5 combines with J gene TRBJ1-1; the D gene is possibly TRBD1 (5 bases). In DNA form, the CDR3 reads TGTGCCAGCAGTTATTCAGGGTTGAACACTGAAGCTTTCTTT. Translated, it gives CASSYSGLNTEAFF.